A selection of T cell receptor beta chains follows, all from one sample in a study of cytomegalovirus exposure and HLA in healthy donors. TCRdb's copy holds only in-frame clones and misses some; the assay was immunoSEQ multiplex PCR. The sample yields some 170,000 clones, 80% to 90% seen once. Sequencing was carried out using PBMCs. These TCRs come from a woman in her twenties or thirties in good health and CMV-seronegative. Each CDR3 is given with its conserved first and last residue. A D gene is named only where the DNA matches it firmly. A row's size may be missing; if present it is once, few, many or a size class.

v_call	d_call	j_call	clone_size	cdr3_nt	cdr3_aa
TRBV23-1	.	TRBJ1-2	.	TGCGCCAGCAGTCAATCGTTACAGTTCTATGGCTACACCTTC	CASSQSLQFYGYTF
TRBV21-1	.	TRBJ1-5	.	TGTGCCAGCAGCAACCCGGGAAGCAATCAGCCCCAGCATTTT	CASSNPGSNQPQHF
TRBV5-1	.	TRBJ1-1	.	TGCGCCAGCGCCCCGGGCCGGGGGAGAATTAACACTGAAGCTTTCTTT	CASAPGRGRINTEAFF
TRBV6-5	TRBD1	TRBJ2-7	.	TGTGCCAGCAGTTCCCAGGGGGTTCTCTACGAGCAGTACTTC	CASSSQGVLYEQYF
TRBV6-5	TRBD1	TRBJ1-1	.	TGTGCCAGCAGTTATAGGGACAGACGAGAGACTGAAGCTTTCTTT	CASSYRDRRETEAFF
TRBV19	.	TRBJ2-1	.	TGTGCCAGTAGTCCGAGCTCCTACAATGAGCAGTTCTTC	CASSPSSYNEQFF
TRBV11-2	.	TRBJ2-1	.	TGTGCCAGCAGCTTCGGGAGCTCCTACAATGAGCAGTTCTTC	CASSFGSSYNEQFF
TRBV7-6	.	TRBJ2-1	.	TGTGCCAGCTCCACTAGTGGATCCTACAATGAGCAGTTCTTC	CASSTSGSYNEQFF
TRBV6-1	TRBD2	TRBJ2-1	few	TGTGCCAGCGCTCCCCGGACTAGCGGGGGTTATGAGCAGTTCTTC	CASAPRTSGGYEQFF
TRBV27	TRBD1	TRBJ1-2	.	TGTGCCAGCAGTTTCGAGGGGGCCCGATATGGCTACACCTTC	CASSFEGARYGYTF
TRBV2	.	TRBJ2-3	.	TGTGCCGTAGAATCCAGACAGGAGTCCACAGATACGCAGTATTTT	CAVESRQESTDTQYF
TRBV27	.	TRBJ1-2	.	TGTGCCAGCAGTTTTCAGGGGCGCGACTATGGCTACACCTTC	CASSFQGRDYGYTF
TRBV2	.	TRBJ1-2	.	TGTGCCAGAAGACAGGACTATGGCTACACCTTC	CARRQDYGYTF
TRBV6-6	.	TRBJ2-1	.	TGTGCCAGCAGTTACTCGGCAGGCAATGAGCAGTTCTTC	CASSYSAGNEQFF
TRBV19	.	TRBJ1-2	few	TGTGCCAGTAGTACCCCGACAGGCAGAGGCTACACCTTC	CASSTPTGRGYTF
TRBV6-5	.	TRBJ1-5	.	TGTGCCAGCAGCCCAGGAGGTACGGATCAGCCCCAGCATTTT	CASSPGGTDQPQHF
TRBV9	.	TRBJ1-3	.	TGTGCCAGCAGCGTCGGACAGGGAAACACCATATATTTT	CASSVGQGNTIYF
TRBV18	TRBD2	TRBJ2-1	.	TGTGCCAGCTCATCAAAGACTAGCGGCTCCTACAATGAGCAGTTCTTC	CASSSKTSGSYNEQFF
TRBV7-6	.	TRBJ2-1	.	TGTGCCAGCAGCCAACACGGCACTAGCAGATACAATGAGCAGTTCTTC	CASSQHGTSRYNEQFF
TRBV4-1	.	TRBJ1-5	.	TGCGCCAGCAGCCAGGTACAGGCGACCAATCAGCCCCAGCATTTT	CASSQVQATNQPQHF
TRBV9	.	TRBJ1-2	.	TGTGCCAGCACCGACACCTACTATGGCTACACCTTC	CASTDTYYGYTF
TRBV6-1	TRBD2	TRBJ2-1	.	TGTGCCAGCAGTGTTTCCCAGCGGGGGGTAGGTAAGCAGTTCTTC	CASSVSQRGVGKQFF
TRBV10-3	.	TRBJ1-6	.	TGTGCCATCAGTCTCCAGGCGCCGAATTCACCCCTCCACTTT	CAISLQAPNSPLHF
TRBV5-4	TRBD1	TRBJ1-1	.	TGTGCCAGCAGCTGGACAGGGGACACTGAAGCTTTCTTT	CASSWTGDTEAFF
TRBV4-2	.	TRBJ1-6	.	TGTGCCAGCAGCCCCCCGGGAGGGGGATCACCCCTCCACTTT	CASSPPGGGSPLHF
TRBV19	.	TRBJ1-5	.	TGTGCCAGTAGTATAGTCGGTGCTAGCAATCAGCCCCAGCATTTT	CASSIVGASNQPQHF
TRBV2	.	TRBJ1-2	.	TGTGCCAGCAGTGATCCCCTGAACAGGAACTATGGCTACACCTTC	CASSDPLNRNYGYTF
TRBV4-1	.	TRBJ1-1	.	TGCGCCAGCAGCCAAGATGGGGGCGCTTTTATGAACACTGAAGCTTTCTTT	CASSQDGGAFMNTEAFF
TRBV6-6	.	TRBJ1-1	.	TGTGCCAGCAGTCCCCGCCGGACAGAGAACACTGAAGCTTTCTTT	CASSPRRTENTEAFF
TRBV2	.	TRBJ2-7	.	TGTGCCAGCAGTGATCTGACATTCTACGAGCAGTACTTC	CASSDLTFYEQYF
TRBV27	.	TRBJ1-2	.	TGTGCCAGCAGTTTGGTAGGGGGAAACGGCTACACCTTC	CASSLVGGNGYTF
TRBV6-5	.	TRBJ1-1	.	TGTGCCAGCAGTCCCGGGGGAACTGAAGCTTTCTTT	CASSPGGTEAFF
TRBV7-9	.	TRBJ1-3	.	TGTGCCAGCAGCTTAGACGGGAGCTCTGGAAACACCATATATTTT	CASSLDGSSGNTIYF
TRBV6-1	.	TRBJ2-5	.	TGTGCCAGCAGTCCGGGACACCTAGAGACCCAGTACTTC	CASSPGHLETQYF
TRBV7-8	TRBD1	TRBJ1-2	.	TGTGCCAGCAGCGGACGGACAGGGGAGGATGGCTACACCTTC	CASSGRTGEDGYTF
TRBV18	.	TRBJ1-6	.	TGTGCCAGCTCACCTCCACTCTCGGGGGGAGGTATTCCCCTCCACTTT	CASSPPLSGGGIPLHF
TRBV7-8	TRBD2	TRBJ2-1	once	TGTGCCAGCAGCTTATTGACTAGCGGGGCATACAATGAGCAGTTCTTC	CASSLLTSGAYNEQFF
TRBV29-1	TRBD1	TRBJ2-2	.	TGCAGCGTTACCGGGACAGGGGCTATCGGGGAGCTGTTTTTT	CSVTGTGAIGELFF
TRBV15	.	TRBJ2-3	.	TGTGCCACCAGCATAGCTAGCACAGATACGCAGTATTTT	CATSIASTDTQYF
TRBV5-1	TRBD1	TRBJ1-1	.	TGCGCCAGCAGCGCTGGGACAGGGAACACTGAAGCTTTCTTT	CASSAGTGNTEAFF
TRBV27	TRBD1	TRBJ1-1	.	TGTGCCAGCAGTTCACCGGGACAGCTGAACACTGAAGCTTTCTTT	CASSSPGQLNTEAFF
TRBV18	.	TRBJ2-7	few	TGTGCCAGCTCACCAACGGGTCCTTCCTACGAGCAGTACTTC	CASSPTGPSYEQYF
TRBV9	TRBD1	TRBJ1-2	few	TGTGCCAGCAGCGGACCACCAGGGGGGACCTATGGCTACACCTTC	CASSGPPGGTYGYTF
TRBV5-1	.	TRBJ2-7	.	TGCGCCAGCAGCTTGGCCCGCAGGGACTCAAGTAACTACGAGCAGTACTTC	CASSLARRDSSNYEQYF
TRBV10-3	TRBD1	TRBJ1-6	.	TGTGCCATCAGTGGGGGACAGGGCAATTCACCCCTCCACTTT	CAISGGQGNSPLHF
TRBV6-6	.	TRBJ2-4	.	TGTGCCAGCAGTTACTCGGCAGGGGTGGAAAACATTCAGTACTTC	CASSYSAGVENIQYF
TRBV19	TRBD2	TRBJ2-2	few	TGTGCCAGTAGGCAAGCGGGGGGGGTCGGGGAGCTGTTTTTT	CASRQAGGVGELFF
TRBV6-5	.	TRBJ2-7	.	TGTGCCAGCAGTTTGGCGGGGACCGACGAGCAGTACTTC	CASSLAGTDEQYF
TRBV2	TRBD2	TRBJ2-1	.	TGTGCCAGCAGGACTAGCGGGGGGGCTTACAATGAGCAGTTCTTC	CASRTSGGAYNEQFF
TRBV5-6	.	TRBJ2-5	.	TGTGCCAGCAGCCAGGACATCGGGGGAGAGACCCAGTACTTC	CASSQDIGGETQYF
TRBV29-1	.	TRBJ2-3	.	TGCAGCGTTGTGTCGCGAGATGGGGAGGAGACGCAGTATTTT	CSVVSRDGEETQYF
TRBV19	.	TRBJ2-7	few	TGTGCCAGTAGTACCTGGAGGGGGGGAGGCTACGAGCAGTACTTC	CASSTWRGGGYEQYF